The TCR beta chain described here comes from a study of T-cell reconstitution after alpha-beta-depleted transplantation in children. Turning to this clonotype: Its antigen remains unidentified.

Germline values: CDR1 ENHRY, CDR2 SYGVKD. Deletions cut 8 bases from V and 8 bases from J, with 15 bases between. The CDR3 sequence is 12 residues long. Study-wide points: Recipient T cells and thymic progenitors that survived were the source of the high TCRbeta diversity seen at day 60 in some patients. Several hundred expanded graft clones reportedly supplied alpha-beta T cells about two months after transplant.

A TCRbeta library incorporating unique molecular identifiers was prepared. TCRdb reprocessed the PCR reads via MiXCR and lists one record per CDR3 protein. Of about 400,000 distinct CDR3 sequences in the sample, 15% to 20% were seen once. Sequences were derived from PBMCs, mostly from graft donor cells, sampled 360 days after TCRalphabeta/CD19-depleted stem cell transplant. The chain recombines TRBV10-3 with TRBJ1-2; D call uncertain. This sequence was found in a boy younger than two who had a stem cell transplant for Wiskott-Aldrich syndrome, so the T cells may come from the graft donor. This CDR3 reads CAIPHRFEGYTF. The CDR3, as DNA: TGTGCCATCCCCCATCGTTTCGAGGGCTACACCTTC.